Shown below are 2 T cell receptor beta chains from a single sample sequenced in a study of T cell responses to AZD1222 COVID-19 vaccine. Assay: immunoSEQ multiplex PCR; the TCRdb copy retains only in-frame clones and omits some. The data hold 150,000 to 200,000 clones, with about 92% observed a single time. Specimen: peripheral blood, collected on day 0 of AZD1222 vaccination. The receptors were gathered from an adult in good health.

On this clone: A read error may account for a junction end that differs from germline. CDR3: CASSLAQSRSAF. CDR3 DNA sequence: TGTGCCAGCAGCTTAGCGCAGAGTAGATCCGCCTTC. The V and J genes are TRBV11-2 and TRBJ1-2, with no clear D. Germline V gene lookup returns CDR1 SGHAT and CDR2 FQNNGV. CDR3 length equals 12 residues. Full variable domain (remainder filled in from reference TRBV11-2 and TRBJ1-2): EAGVAQSPRYKIIEKRQSVAFWCNPISGHATLYWYQQILGQGPKLLIQFQNNGVVDDSQLPKDRFSAERLKGVDSTLKIQPAKLEDSAVYLCASSLAQSRSAFGSGTRLTVV.

There are a few counts of this clone. The chain has TRBV7-2 and TRBJ2-2; TRBD2 agrees at 7 bases. From germline, CDR1 is SGHTA and CDR2 FQGNSA. V lost 2 bases and J lost 15; bases outside the gene matches: 6. CDR3 length equals 12 residues. CDR3 amino acids: CASSLMTSLMFF. The DNA for the CDR3 is TGTGCCAGCAGCTTAATGACTAGCTTGATGTTTTTT.